This T cell receptor beta chain was observed in a study of chemoradiotherapy in HPV16-positive cancers. Repertoires were generated with immunoSEQ multiplex PCR, while TCRdb's copy carries only in-frame clones and drops some. Found here are approximately 11,000 clones, around 73% of them singletons; the top ten hold more than 0.75%. The CDR3 runs to 14 residues. CDR1 is SGHRS and CDR2 is YFSETQ in the germline V gene. The V gene lost 2 bases and the J gene lost 3 bases, with 12 bases spanning the gap. The gene calls are TRBV5-1 and TRBJ2-7, with D possibly matching TRBD1 (6 bases). This sequence was found in a human donor with HPV-associated anogenital cancer. This specimen was taken from a patient who underwent chemoradiotherapy. CDR3 DNA: TGCGCCAGCAGCTTACTCCAACAGGGCTACGAGCAGTACTTC. It encodes CASSLLQQGYEQYF. Full variable domain (remainder filled in from reference TRBV5-1 and TRBJ2-7): KAGVTQTPRYLIKTRGQQVTLSCSPISGHRSVSWYQQTPGQGLQFLFEYFSETQRNKGNFPGRFSGRQFSNSRSEMNVSTLELGDSALYLCASSLLQQGYEQYFGPGTRLTVT.